The source of this TCR beta chain is a study of shared clonotypes between healthy human individuals. Points from the study as a whole: The represented genetic and exposure-history diversity was limited by the small number of donors.

This clone was observed many times. What it recognizes is unknown. Other DNA sequences in this specimen translate into the identical CDR3. Germline lookup yields CDR1 MGHDK and CDR2 SYGVNS. The ends were cut back, 6 bases at V and 1 base at J, with 13 bases in the middle. This CDR3 contains 15 residues. The donors, healthy adults who were HIV-negative, had experienced no recent acute infections or vaccinations. Unsorted samples, those not sorted, used 70 million to 95 million PBMCs for genomic DNA. The assay ran at deep level. TCRdb keeps only in-frame clones here, not all; method: immunoSEQ multiplex PCR. The repertoire consists of about 480,000 clones, with 60% to 80% occurring once and the leading ten covering under 15%.

Sequenced: PBMCs. V is TRBV25-1 and J is TRBJ1-5; D remains unclear. This sequence was found in a middle-aged woman in good health. Some clones in this sample may be carry-over from other donors' samples. The CDR3, as DNA: TGTGCCAGCAGCCCATCCGTGGGGAGCAATCAGCCCCAGCATTTT. It yields the protein CASSPSVGSNQPQHF. The full variable domain, completed using reference TRBV25-1 and TRBJ1-5, is EADIYQTPRYLVIGTGKKITLECSQTMGHDKMYWYQQDPGMELHLIHYSYGVNSTEKGDLSSESTVSRIRTEHFPLTLESARPSHTSQYLCASSPSVGSNQPQHFGDGTRLSIL.